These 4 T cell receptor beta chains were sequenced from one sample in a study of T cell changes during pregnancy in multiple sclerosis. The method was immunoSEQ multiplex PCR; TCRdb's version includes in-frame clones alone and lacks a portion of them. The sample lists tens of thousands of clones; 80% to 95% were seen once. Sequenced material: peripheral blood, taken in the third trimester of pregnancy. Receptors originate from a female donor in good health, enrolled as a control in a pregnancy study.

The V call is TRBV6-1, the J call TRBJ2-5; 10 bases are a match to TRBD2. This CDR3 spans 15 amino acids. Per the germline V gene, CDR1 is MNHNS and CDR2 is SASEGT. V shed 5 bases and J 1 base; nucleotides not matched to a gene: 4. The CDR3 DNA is TGTGCCAGCAGTTCATCTAGCGGGAGCCAAGAGACCCAGTACTTC. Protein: CASSSSSGSQETQYF.

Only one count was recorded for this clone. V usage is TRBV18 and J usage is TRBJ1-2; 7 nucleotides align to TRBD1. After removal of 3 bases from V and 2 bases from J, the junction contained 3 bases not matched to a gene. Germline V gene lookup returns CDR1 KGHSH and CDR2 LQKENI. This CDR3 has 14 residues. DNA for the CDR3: TGTGCCAGCTCACCTAAGACAGGGAACTATGGCTACACCTTC. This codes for CASSPKTGNYGYTF. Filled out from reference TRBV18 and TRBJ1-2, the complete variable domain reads NAGVMQNPRHLVRRRGQEARLRCSPMKGHSHVYWYRQLPEEGLKFMVYLQKENIIDESGMPKERFSAEFPKEGPSILRIQQVVRGDSAAYFCASSPKTGNYGYTFGSGTRLTVV.

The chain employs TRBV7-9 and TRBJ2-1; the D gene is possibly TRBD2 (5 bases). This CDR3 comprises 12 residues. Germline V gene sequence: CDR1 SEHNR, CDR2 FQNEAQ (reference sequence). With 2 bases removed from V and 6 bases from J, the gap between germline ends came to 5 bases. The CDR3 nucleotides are TGTGCCAGCAGCTTAACTAGCAATGAGCAGTTCTTC. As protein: CASSLTSNEQFF.

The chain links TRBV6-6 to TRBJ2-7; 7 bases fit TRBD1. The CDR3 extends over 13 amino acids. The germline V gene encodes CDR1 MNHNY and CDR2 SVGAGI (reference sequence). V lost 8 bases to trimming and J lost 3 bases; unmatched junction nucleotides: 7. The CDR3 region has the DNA TGTGCCAGCCTCGGGGCAGGGGGCTACGAGCAGTACTTC. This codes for CASLGAGGYEQYF.